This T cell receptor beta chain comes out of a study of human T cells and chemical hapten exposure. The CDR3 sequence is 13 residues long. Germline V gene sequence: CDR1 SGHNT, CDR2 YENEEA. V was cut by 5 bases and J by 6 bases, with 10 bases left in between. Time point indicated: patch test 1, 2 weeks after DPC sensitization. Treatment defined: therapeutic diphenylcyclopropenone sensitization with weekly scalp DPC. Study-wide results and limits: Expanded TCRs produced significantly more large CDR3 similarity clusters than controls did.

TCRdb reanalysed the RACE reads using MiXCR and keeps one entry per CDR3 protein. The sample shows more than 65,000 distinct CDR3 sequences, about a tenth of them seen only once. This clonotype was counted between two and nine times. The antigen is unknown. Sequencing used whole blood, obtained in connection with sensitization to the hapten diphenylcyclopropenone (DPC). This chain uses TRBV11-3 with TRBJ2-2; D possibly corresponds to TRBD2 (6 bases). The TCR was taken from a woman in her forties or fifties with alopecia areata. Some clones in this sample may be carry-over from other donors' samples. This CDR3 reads CASSSSGPGELFF. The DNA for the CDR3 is TGTGCCAGCAGCAGCAGCGGGCCCGGGGAGCTGTTTTTT. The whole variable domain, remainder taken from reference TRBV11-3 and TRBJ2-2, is EAGVVQSPRYKIIEKKQPVAFWCNPISGHNTLYWYLQNLGQGPELLIRYENEEAVDDSQLPKDRFSAERLKGVDSTLKIQPAELGDSAVYLCASSSSGPGELFFGEGSRLTVL.